The 14 T cell receptor beta chains below all came from one sample that was sequenced in a study of T-cell reconstitution after alpha-beta-depleted transplantation in children. Preparing the TCRbeta library involved the use of unique molecular identifiers. TCRdb ran MiXCR on the PCR reads and lists one entry per CDR3 protein. The sample lists 250,000 to 400,000 distinct CDR3 sequences, more than 20% occurring once. Sample: PBMCs, mostly from graft donor cells, taken 180 days after TCRalphabeta/CD19-depleted stem cell transplant. Receptors were obtained from a male patient under 18 who had a stem cell transplant for acute lymphoblastic leukemia, so the T cells may come from the graft donor.

This clonotype was counted a few times. V usage is TRBV27 and J usage is TRBJ2-1; perhaps TRBD2 as D (6 bases). This CDR3 has 14 residues. CDR1 and CDR2 (germline): MNHEY, SMNVEV (reference sequence). Trimming pared 4 bases from V and 7 bases from J, leaving 14 bases between. CDR3 DNA: TGTGCCAGCAGTTCCTTGCGACTAGGAAATGAGCAGTTCTTC. Its protein product is CASSSLRLGNEQFF.

This clonotype was detected ten times or more. J is TRBJ2-1 and V is TRBV12-3 or TRBV12-4, with unresolved D. The CDR3 has 14 amino acids. Trimming pared 6 bases from V and 1 base from J, leaving 10 bases between. The CDR3 sequence: CASSRTGSYNEQFF. CDR3 in DNA: TGTGCCAGCAGCCGGACGGGTTCCTACAATGAGCAGTTCTTC.

The chain uses TRBV18 and TRBJ2-1, with TRBD2 as a possible D gene (5 bases). V dropped 2 bases and J dropped 4 bases, with 15 bases sitting between them. The CDR3 has 16 amino acids. Germline V gene data show CDR1 as KGHSH and CDR2 as LQKENI. The CDR3 DNA follows: TGTGCCAGCTCACCAAGCGGTTCGATGGGTTACAATGAGCAGTTCTTC. Protein: CASSPSGSMGYNEQFF. Variable domain in full (rest from reference TRBV18 and TRBJ2-1): NAGVMQNPRHLVRRRGQEARLRCSPMKGHSHVYWYRQLPEEGLKFMVYLQKENIIDESGMPKERFSAEFPKEGPSILRIQQVVRGDSAAYFCASSPSGSMGYNEQFFGPGTRLTVL.

This clonotype was counted only a few times. This rearrangement joins TRBV12-3 or TRBV12-4 to TRBJ2-3; 7 bases line up with TRBD2. The junction had 8 bases not matched to a gene; V was cut back by 7 bases and J by 4 bases. There are 14 residues in the CDR3. The CDR3 DNA reads TGTGCCAGCAAGGGGACTATCGGGCCAGATACGCAGTATTTT. Amino acid sequence: CASKGTIGPDTQYF.

This clonotype was counted between two and nine times. This rearrangement joins TRBV20-1 to TRBJ2-4; 11 positions match TRBD1. The germline CDR1 and CDR2 sequences are DFQATT and SNEGSKA (reference sequence). V was pared by 3 bases and J by 1 base, with 5 bases of the junction left unmatched. This CDR3 is built from 16 residues. CDR3 nucleotide sequence: TGCAGTGCTAGGCCCCGGGACAGGGGGGCCAAAAACATTCAGTACTTC. It is translated as CSARPRDRGAKNIQYF.

This clonotype appeared a few times. CDR3 nucleotides: TGCGCCAGCAGCCAAGATCGGGGGGGAGGGAACACTGAAGCTTTCTTT. This translates into CASSQDRGGGNTEAFF. The gene calls are TRBV4-1 and TRBJ1-1, with a possible D match to TRBD1 (5 bases). The CDR3 consists of 16 residues. Trimming took 0 bases from V and 1 from J, leaving 12 bases between them. CDR1 is MGHRA, CDR2 YSYEKL, per germline.

The chain combines TRBV7-9 with TRBJ2-3; D gene uncertain. Germline lookup yields CDR1 SEHNR and CDR2 FQNEAQ (reference sequence). This CDR3 is 15 amino acids long. Trimming cost V 3 bases and J 0 bases, with 10 bases left between them. CDR3 amino acids: CASSFIRASTDTQYF. CDR3 sequence (DNA): TGTGCCAGCAGCTTTATACGGGCTAGCACAGATACGCAGTATTTT. Based on the CDR3 plus reference TRBV7-9 and TRBJ2-3, the full variable domain is DTGVSQNPRHKITKRGQNVTFRCDPISEHNRLYWYRQTLGQGPEFLTYFQNEAQLEKSRLLSDRFSAERPKGSFSTLEIQRTEQGDSAMYLCASSFIRASTDTQYFGPGTRLTVL.

V is TRBV12-3 or TRBV12-4 and J is TRBJ1-5; possibly TRBD1 for D (5 bases). The length of the CDR3 is 15 residues. With 3 bases removed from V and 0 bases from J, the gap between germline ends came to 9 bases. The CDR3 sequence: CASSLKGFSNQPQHF. Here the CDR3 DNA reads TGTGCCAGCAGTTTGAAGGGGTTTAGCAATCAGCCCCAGCATTTT.

This clonotype was recorded at least ten times. The chain uses TRBV6-5 and TRBJ2-3; 8 positions agree with TRBD1. CDR1 and CDR2 from the germline V gene are MNHEY and SVGAGI. The CDR3 runs to 14 residues. Unmatched junction bases numbered 3, after V lost 4 bases and J lost 3 bases. The CDR3 nucleotides read TGTGCCAGCAGTTGGGACAGGACTACAGATACGCAGTATTTT. It codes for CASSWDRTTDTQYF.

This chain joins TRBV20-1 and TRBJ2-1, with 8 positions matching TRBD1. The CDR3 contains 12 residues. V shed 6 bases, J shed 8 bases, and the junction held 6 bases outside the gene matches. Germline V gives CDR1 DFQATT, CDR2 SNEGSKA (reference sequence). The CDR3 DNA sequence: TGCAGTGCGGGCCAGGGGGCCCATGAGCAGTTCTTC. As protein: CSAGQGAHEQFF.

This chain uses TRBV18 with TRBJ2-1; 10 bases agree with TRBD1. The CDR3 length is 15 residues. The germline V gene encodes CDR1 KGHSH and CDR2 LQKENI. The V segment lost 7 bases and the J segment 6 bases; nucleotides outside the gene matches: 9. CDR3: CASYSDRGRSNEQFF. The CDR3 nucleotides are TGTGCCAGCTATTCCGACAGGGGGCGCTCCAATGAGCAGTTCTTC.

The rearrangement joins TRBV4-1 to TRBJ2-5; D not certain. Trimming cost V 3 bases and J 5 bases, with 10 bases left between them. The CDR3 contains 13 residues. The germline V gene encodes CDR1 MGHRA and CDR2 YSYEKL. The DNA of the CDR3 is TGCGCCAGCAGCCATGGCTCCTCCGAGACCCAGTACTTC. It codes for CASSHGSSETQYF.

The rearrangement uses TRBV5-1 and TRBJ1-6; no clear D gene. CDR1 SGHRS and CDR2 YFSETQ come from the germline V gene. The CDR3 length is 15 residues. V dropped 1 base and J dropped 7 bases, with 12 bases sitting between them. CDR3 sequence reads: CASSLYGNGNSPLHF. CDR3 bases: TGCGCCAGCAGCTTGTACGGGAACGGGAATTCACCCCTCCACTTT.

This clonotype has just a few counts. V usage is TRBV9 and J usage is TRBJ2-5, with 7 bases aligning to TRBD2. Trimming took 2 bases from V and 0 from J; bases not matched to a gene: 7. From germline, CDR1 is SGDLS and CDR2 YYNGEE. This CDR3 is 16 amino acids long. CDR3 bases: TGTGCCAGCAGCGTGGGGACTACCACATACCAAGAGACCCAGTACTTC. The encoded protein is CASSVGTTTYQETQYF.